This entry concerns a single T cell receptor beta chain. Then a second PCR, running roughly 7 to 11 cycles, was carried out with a sample-barcoded 5' primer and a J-beta primer mix. CDR3-containing paired-end reads numbered at least 2.5 million in each sample. TCRdb recomputed calls from the 5' RACE reads with MiXCR, one row per CDR3 protein. This table holds over a million distinct CDR3 sequences, roughly 60% found once. This specimen comes from a study of blood T cells in healthy people across ages. Donors ranged from roughly 6 to 100 years old and were healthy Caucasians in Russia. The specimen sequenced was blood. This TCR was recovered from a man in his late teens or twenties in good health.

The DNA for the CDR3 is TGTGCCAGCAGCCCCGGGGCGGATCCGGGTGAGCAGTTCTTC. This gives the protein CASSPGADPGEQFF. The genes are TRBV7-9 and TRBJ2-1, with D perhaps TRBD1 or TRBD2 (5 bases each). Germline V gene sequence: CDR1 SEHNR, CDR2 FQNEAQ (reference sequence). The germline V and J ends were trimmed by 5 bases and 9 bases, with 17 bases remaining between them. The length of the CDR3 is 14 residues.